The clone carrying this TCR beta chain is medium-sized. V trimming: 7 bases; J trimming: 1 base; junction bases outside the gene matches: 9. This CDR3 region has 16 residues. Germline loops: CDR1 MNHEY, CDR2 SVGEGT. MiXCR, run by TCRdb on the 5' RACE reads, gives a single entry per CDR3 protein. The sample lists 6,500 to 8,500 distinct CDR3 sequences, around a third seen once, with over 6.5% in the top ten. The V gene is TRBV6-2 or TRBV6-3, the J gene TRBJ2-7; 11 bases are shared with TRBD2. The sequenced material came from tumor-infiltrating memory CD4+ T cells sorted from the breast tumor. Specified subset: memory CD4+ T cells, CD4+CD45RO+CD25-. This receptor was obtained from a female donor with breast cancer. The CDR3 DNA reads TGTGCCAGCACTATAATAGCGGGAGGGCGTTCCTACGAGCAGTACTTC. It is translated as CASTIIAGGRSYEQYF.